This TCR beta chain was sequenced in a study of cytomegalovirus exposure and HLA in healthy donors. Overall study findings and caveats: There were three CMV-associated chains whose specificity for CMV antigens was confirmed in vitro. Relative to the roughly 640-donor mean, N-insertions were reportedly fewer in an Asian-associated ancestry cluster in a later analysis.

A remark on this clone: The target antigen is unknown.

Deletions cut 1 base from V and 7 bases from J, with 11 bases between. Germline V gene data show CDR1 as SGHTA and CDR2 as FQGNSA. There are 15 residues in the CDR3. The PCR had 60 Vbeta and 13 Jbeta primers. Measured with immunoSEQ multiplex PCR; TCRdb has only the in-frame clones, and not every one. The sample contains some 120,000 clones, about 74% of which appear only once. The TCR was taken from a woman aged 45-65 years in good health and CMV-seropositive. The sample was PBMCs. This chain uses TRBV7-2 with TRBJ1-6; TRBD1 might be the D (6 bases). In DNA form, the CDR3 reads TGTGCCAGCAGCTTAGTAGGGGGTAGCAATTCACCCCTCCACTTT. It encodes CASSLVGGSNSPLHF.